Each of the 21 T cell receptor beta chains below was sequenced from the same sample in a study of blood T cell repertoires in COVID-19. Some clones are missing from TCRdb's copy, which holds only in-frame ones; the method was immunoSEQ multiplex PCR. The data contain some 180,000 clones, 80% to 85% of them seen just once; the ten biggest clones take up 3.2%. The source material was PBMCs or T cells enriched from blood (not recorded which). Every receptor here comes from a woman aged 25 to 39 who had been exposed to COVID-19.

The chain employs TRBV7-9 and TRBJ2-4, with a weak D call TRBD2 (6 bases). Germline V lookup: CDR1 SEHNR, CDR2 FQNEAQ (reference sequence). V was clipped by 1 base and J by 1 base, with 11 bases between them. There are 16 residues in the CDR3. CDR3 DNA: TGTGCCAGCAGCTTAGGGGACCGGGGGGCCAAAAACATTCAGTACTTC. Its protein is CASSLGDRGAKNIQYF.

V usage is TRBV4-3 and J usage is TRBJ2-5; D remains unclear. CDR1 is LGHNA, CDR2 YSLEER, per germline. The CDR3 runs to 12 residues. V was pared by 0 bases and J by 5 bases, with 4 bases between. The DNA for the CDR3 is TGCGCCAGCAGCCAAGATTATGAGACCCAGTACTTC. Encoded protein: CASSQDYETQYF.

This clone was recorded a few times. The J gene is TRBJ1-1, the V gene TRBV12-3 or TRBV12-4; D gene ambiguous. This CDR3 comprises 12 residues. With 2 bases removed from V and 1 base from J, the gap between germline ends came to 2 bases. CDR3 residues: CASSLQNTEAFF. CDR3 in DNA: TGTGCCAGCAGTTTACAGAACACTGAAGCTTTCTTT.

The J gene is TRBJ1-4, the V gene TRBV19, with D possibly TRBD1 on 5 matching bases. Between the trimmed V and J ends, which lost 3 bases and 1 base, there was a span of 15 bases. Germline CDR1 reads LNHDA; CDR2 reads SQIVND (reference sequence). There are 17 residues in the CDR3. The chain's CDR3 is CASSISGGARTNEKLFF. The DNA for the CDR3 is TGTGCCAGTAGTATCTCGGGCGGGGCAAGAACTAATGAAAAACTGTTTTTT.

The chain is built from TRBV11-2 and TRBJ2-3; possible D gene TRBD2, 7 bases. Germline lookup yields CDR1 SGHAT and CDR2 FQNNGV. There are 14 residues in the CDR3. V was pared by 5 bases and J by 14 bases, with 23 bases between. CDR3 sequence: CASSPLYGGGLVYF. The CDR3, as DNA: TGTGCCAGCAGCCCACTTTATGGGGGGGGCCTTGTGTATTTT.

This clone was recorded once. V gene TRBV19 combines with J gene TRBJ2-2, with D possibly TRBD2 on 5 matching bases. Germline CDR1 and CDR2: LNHDA and SQIVND (reference sequence). V was cut by 5 bases and J by 1 base, with 8 bases left in between. CDR3 length: 14 residues. The CDR3 loop is CASSFAGNTGELFF. The CDR3 nucleotides read TGTGCCAGTAGTTTCGCGGGGAACACCGGGGAGCTGTTTTTT.

The rearrangement uses TRBV27 and TRBJ1-5, with TRBD1 matching 7 bases. Germline CDR1 is MNHEY and CDR2 is SMNVEV (reference sequence). The CDR3 runs to 16 residues. Trimming at V came to 5 bases and at J to 0 bases, leaving 7 bases not matched to a gene. This CDR3 is CASSRGTAISNQPQHF. DNA of the CDR3: TGTGCCAGCAGTCGTGGGACAGCCATTAGCAATCAGCCCCAGCATTTT.

This sequence joins TRBV3-1 (or the pseudogene TRBV3-2) and TRBJ2-3, with 9 positions matching TRBD2. V shed 1 base, J shed 4 bases, and the junction held 9 bases outside the gene matches. Per the germline V gene, CDR1 is LGHDT and CDR2 is YNNKEL (reference sequence). The CDR3 consists of 17 residues. The CDR3 region has the DNA TGTGCCAGCAGCCAAGTGGGTAGTAGCGGGGGACCAGATACGCAGTATTTT. Protein sequence: CASSQVGSSGGPDTQYF.

Remarks on this clone: Other DNA sequences in this sample translate to the same CDR3. The chain has TRBV5-1 and TRBJ1-5; unclear D gene. Between the trimmed V and J ends, which lost 0 bases and 2 bases, there was a span of 9 bases. CDR1 is SGHRS and CDR2 is YFSETQ in the germline V gene. This CDR3 comprises 15 residues. CDR3 amino acids: CASSLAGGGNQPQHF. CDR3 DNA sequence: TGCGCCAGCAGCTTGGCCGGTGGTGGCAATCAGCCCCAGCATTTT.

V usage is TRBV5-1 and J usage is TRBJ2-1, with D perhaps matching TRBD1 (5 bases). CDR3 length equals 13 residues. Germline values: CDR1 SGHRS, CDR2 YFSETQ. Trimming took off 4 bases at V and 6 bases at J, with 11 bases between the two ends. The CDR3 DNA is TGCGCCAGCAGCCCCTGGGGCGGCAATGAGCAGTTCTTC. Protein sequence: CASSPWGGNEQFF.

The chain couples TRBV5-6 to TRBJ2-1; the match to TRBD2 covers 11 bases. CDR1 is SGHDT, CDR2 YYEEEE, per germline. The J segment lost 4 bases and the V segment lost 4 bases, leaving 10 bases of the junction unmatched. The CDR3 sequence is 17 residues long. CDR3 coding DNA: TGTGCCAGCAGCATCTTCTTTCTAGCGGGGGGATACAATGAGCAGTTCTTC. It specifies CASSIFFLAGGYNEQFF.

This sequence joins TRBV15 and TRBJ2-7, with a tentative D call TRBD1 (6 bases). The CDR3 extends over 13 amino acids. Between the trimmed V and J ends, which lost 0 bases and 6 bases, there was a span of 9 bases. Looked up from germline, CDR1 is LNHNV and CDR2 is YYDKDF (reference sequence). CDR3 in amino acids: CATSRETGREQYF. In nucleotides, the CDR3 is TGTGCCACCAGCAGAGAGACAGGCCGCGAGCAGTACTTC.

The gene calls are TRBV11-2 and TRBJ2-5; a weak D match, TRBD2 (6 bases). Per the germline V gene, CDR1 is SGHAT and CDR2 is FQNNGV. The CDR3 has 16 residues. V was cut by 5 bases and J by 1 base, with 17 bases left in between. CDR3 sequence reads: CASSPMAGLPQETQYF. The CDR3 DNA reads TGTGCCAGCAGCCCAATGGCGGGACTCCCCCAAGAGACCCAGTACTTC.

The rearrangement joins TRBV30 to TRBJ1-1; TRBD1 matches 10 bases. This CDR3 region has 13 residues. V was clipped by 5 bases and J by 6 bases; unmatched bases: 6. From germline, CDR1 is GTSNPN and CDR2 SVGIG (reference sequence). CDR3 in DNA: TGTGCCTGGTCCGGACAGGGGGACGCTGAAGCTTTCTTT. Encoded protein: CAWSGQGDAEAFF.

The CDR3 sequence: CASSYLTGEETQYF. The CDR3 nucleotides are TGTGCCAGCAGTTACCTTACAGGGGAAGAGACCCAGTACTTC. V gene TRBV6-2 or TRBV6-3 combines with J gene TRBJ2-5, with 7 bases that match TRBD1. The CDR3 contains 14 residues. J gave up 3 bases and V 2 bases, and 3 bases lay outside the gene matches. Germline V gives CDR1 MNHEY, CDR2 SVGEGT.

The chain has TRBV6-1 and TRBJ1-2; no definite D call. Looked up from germline, CDR1 is MNHNS and CDR2 is SASEGT. This CDR3 is built from 15 residues. With 2 bases removed from V and 5 bases from J, the gap between germline ends came to 15 bases. As DNA, the CDR3 is TGTGCCAGCAGTGAATACATCGACGGCGGTTATGGCTACACCTTC. Translated: CASSEYIDGGYGYTF.

The V gene is TRBV7-9, the J gene TRBJ2-1; 9 bases fit TRBD2. Germline CDR1 SEHNR, CDR2 FQNEAQ (reference sequence). The J segment lost 7 bases and the V segment lost 7 bases, leaving 14 bases of the junction unmatched. The CDR3 runs to 16 residues. CDR3 sequence: CASTITGGGAVNEQFF. CDR3 DNA: TGTGCCAGCACTATAACCGGCGGGGGGGCGGTAAATGAGCAGTTCTTC.

V gene TRBV4-1 combines with J gene TRBJ1-5; 8 bases agree with TRBD1. CDR3 length equals 19 residues. Germline V gene data show CDR1 as MGHRA and CDR2 as YSYEKL. V lost 2 bases to trimming and J lost 0 bases; unmatched junction nucleotides: 12. CDR3 sequence: CASSQRVGQGRGSNQPQHF. CDR3 DNA sequence: TGCGCCAGCAGCCAAAGAGTCGGACAGGGCCGGGGTAGCAATCAGCCCCAGCATTTT.

The rearrangement joins TRBV2 to TRBJ1-6; TRBD1 aligns across 9 bases. This CDR3 spans 15 amino acids. V shed 6 bases, J shed 6 bases, and the junction held 6 bases outside the gene matches. Germline CDR1 is SNHLY and CDR2 is FYNNEI. The CDR3 reads CASRAQGAANSPLHF. The CDR3 DNA reads TGTGCCAGCAGAGCACAGGGGGCTGCTAATTCACCCCTCCACTTT. Combining the CDR3 with reference TRBV2 and TRBJ1-6 gives the whole variable domain EPEVTQTPSHQVTQMGQEVILRCVPISNHLYFYWYRQILGQKVEFLVSFYNNEISEKSEIFDDQFSVERPDGSNFTLKIRSTKLEDSAMYFCASRAQGAANSPLHFGNGTRLTVT.

V and J are TRBV2 and TRBJ1-2, with a tentative D call TRBD1 (6 bases). Germline values: CDR1 SNHLY, CDR2 FYNNEI. V was trimmed by 6 bases and J by 6 bases, leaving 17 bases between them. The CDR3 sequence is 14 residues long. The CDR3 loop is CASRTGNSKDGYTF. The CDR3 coding sequence is TGTGCCAGCAGAACAGGGAATTCGAAAGATGGCTACACCTTC.

The chain links TRBV5-1 to TRBJ1-1; 10 bases agree with TRBD1. The CDR3 consists of 17 residues. V lost 4 bases and J lost 5; bases outside the gene matches: 14. The germline gives CDR1 SGHRS, CDR2 YFSETQ. The CDR3: CASSPAPGQGFGTEAFF. The CDR3 region has the DNA TGCGCCAGCAGCCCAGCCCCGGGACAGGGGTTTGGTACTGAAGCTTTCTTT.